Listed here is a single T cell receptor (beta chain). As yet, its antigen is unknown. V shed 3 bases and J shed 5 bases, with 17 bases lying between them. Germline loops: CDR1 KGHDR, CDR2 SFDVKD. This CDR3 is built from 16 residues. This record comes from a study of T cell repertoires in cytomegalovirus infection. On the study more broadly: Use of recently identified HLA-C-restricted and well-studied HLA-B-restricted CMV epitopes was part of the study. CMV infection plus the matching HLA type was flagged by public TCR beta signatures.

TCRdb reprocessed the reads via MiXCR and lists one record per CDR3 protein. The sample lists some 920,000 distinct CDR3 sequences; roughly 30% were seen once. Notes on the study in general: Ex vivo, HLA-C-restricted CMV-specific TCR beta clonotypes prevailed over the rest of the response. CMV carriers having the relevant HLA were flagged by cumulative public TCR beta family frequency.

This specimen consisted of cultured CD8+ T cells from PBMCs, obtained from culture after CMV antigen stimulation. This chain links TRBV24-1 with TRBJ2-3; weak D call: TRBD2 (6 bases). This TCR derives from a human donor in good health (CMV status not recorded). Some clones in this sample may be carry-over from other donors' samples. CDR3 region: CATSDGDSGPGDTQYF. CDR3 in DNA: TGTGCCACCAGTGATGGGGACTCCGGGCCTGGAGATACGCAGTATTTT.